This TCR beta chain stems from a study of neoadjuvant anti-PD-1 for oral cavity cancer. Study-level background: Around day 43, patients without progression received a fourth nivolumab dose before surgery.

The CDR3 loop spans 14 amino acids. Germline CDR1 GTSNPN, CDR2 SVGIG (reference sequence). Trimming cost V 3 bases and J 0 bases; bases outside gene matches: 3. Using immunoSEQ multiplex PCR, the repertoire was profiled, and TCRdb retains in-frame clones only, with some absent. Among about 14,000 clones listed, roughly 67% were seen once. Study conclusions and caveats: Higher pretreatment blood Treg/Th17 ratios correlated with higher pretreatment blood and lower post-treatment tumor TCRbeta clonality.

To note about this clone: Antigen unknown.

The chain links TRBV30 to TRBJ1-2; 8 bases match TRBD1. This TCR derives from a person aged 35-80 years with oral cavity squamous cell carcinoma. Sequencing was performed on PBMCs, taken before nivolumab (anti-PD-1) treatment. The CDR3 nucleotides are TGTGCCTGGAGGTGGACAGGGCCTAACTATGGCTACACCTTC. It translates to CAWRWTGPNYGYTF.